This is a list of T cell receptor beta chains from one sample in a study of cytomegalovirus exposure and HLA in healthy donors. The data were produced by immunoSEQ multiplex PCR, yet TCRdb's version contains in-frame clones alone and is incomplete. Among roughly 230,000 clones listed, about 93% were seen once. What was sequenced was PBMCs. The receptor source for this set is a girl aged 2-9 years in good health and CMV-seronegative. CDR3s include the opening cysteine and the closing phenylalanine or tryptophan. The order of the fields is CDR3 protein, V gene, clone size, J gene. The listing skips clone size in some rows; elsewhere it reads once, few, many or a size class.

CASSEGRYGYTF | TRBV2 | NA | TRBJ1-2
CASSPGTGGLNAYEQYF | TRBV5-1 | NA | TRBJ2-7
CASSAENTGELFF | TRBV6-4 | NA | TRBJ2-2
CASSQEQEQGNQPQHF | TRBV4-1 | NA | TRBJ1-5
CASSLSEARANEQFF | TRBV7-9 | NA | TRBJ2-1
CASSFSGGSSYNEQFF | TRBV5-1 | NA | TRBJ2-1
CAWSSNTGTYEQYF | TRBV30 | NA | TRBJ2-7
CASSVENTDTQYF | TRBV9 | NA | TRBJ2-3
CASTEGLNTEAFF | TRBV5-1 | NA | TRBJ1-1
CASSFYSSHSGNTIYF | TRBV5-4 | once | TRBJ1-3
CASSRLAGDTDTQYF | TRBV5-4 | NA | TRBJ2-3
CASSLSPNLNTEAFF | TRBV5-8 | NA | TRBJ1-1
CSVQGQERTEAFF | TRBV29-1 | NA | TRBJ1-1
CASSGVGANTGELFF | TRBV9 | NA | TRBJ2-2
CATSSLGAGGNTIYF | TRBV15 | NA | TRBJ1-3
CASSPLLAPRYNEQFF | TRBV4-1 | NA | TRBJ2-1